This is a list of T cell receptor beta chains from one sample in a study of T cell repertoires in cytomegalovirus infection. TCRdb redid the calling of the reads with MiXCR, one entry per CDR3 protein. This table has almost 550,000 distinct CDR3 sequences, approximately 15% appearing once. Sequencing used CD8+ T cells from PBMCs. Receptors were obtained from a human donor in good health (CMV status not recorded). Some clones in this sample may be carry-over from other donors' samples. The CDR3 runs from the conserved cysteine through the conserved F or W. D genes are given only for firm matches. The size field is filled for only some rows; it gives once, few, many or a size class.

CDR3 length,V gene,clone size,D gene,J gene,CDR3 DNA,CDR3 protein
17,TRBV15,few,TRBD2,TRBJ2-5,TGTGCCACCAGCAGAGATCGGGCTGAAGGACTAGGGGAGACCCAGTACTTC,CATSRDRAEGLGETQYF
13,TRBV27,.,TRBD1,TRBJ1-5,TGTGCCAGCAGTTACAGGGGGGAAAGGCCCCAGCATTTT,CASSYRGERPQHF
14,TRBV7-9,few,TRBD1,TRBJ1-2,TGTGCCAGCAGCTTAGCGGAGGGGGCAGGTGGCTACACCTTC,CASSLAEGAGGYTF
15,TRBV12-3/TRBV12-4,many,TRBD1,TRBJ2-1,TGTGCCAGCAGGGCCTGGGACAGGGGGCCCGATGAGCAGTTCTTC,CASRAWDRGPDEQFF
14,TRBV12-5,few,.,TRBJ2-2,TGTGCTAGTGGTTTGGGCAGGGCCACCGGGGAGCTGTTTTTT,CASGLGRATGELFF
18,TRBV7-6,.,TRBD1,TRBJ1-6,TGTGCCAGCAGCCCGAAACAGGGGATGAGCTCCTATAATTCACCCCTCCACTTT,CASSPKQGMSSYNSPLHF
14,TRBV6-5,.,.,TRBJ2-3,TGTGCCAGCAGTGACGGTCCCCGCACAGATACGCAGTATTTT,CASSDGPRTDTQYF
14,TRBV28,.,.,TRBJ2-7,TGTGCCAGCAGTCCCAATCTACAGGGACACGAGCAGTACTTC,CASSPNLQGHEQYF
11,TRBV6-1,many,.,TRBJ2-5,TGTGCCAGCAGCCCGGATCTGGCCCAGTACTTC,CASSPDLAQYF
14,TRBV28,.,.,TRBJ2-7,TGTGCCAGCACCCACGCCGGTAACCCCTACGAGCAGTACTTC,CASTHAGNPYEQYF
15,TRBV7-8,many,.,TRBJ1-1,TGTGCCAGCAGCGAAGAGGGGGTTCTCGGCACTGAAGCTTTCTTT,CASSEEGVLGTEAFF
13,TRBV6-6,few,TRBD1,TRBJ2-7,TGTGCCAGCAAACGCCGGGACAGCTACGAGCAGTACTTC,CASKRRDSYEQYF
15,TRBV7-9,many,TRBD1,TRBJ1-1,TGTGCCAGCAGCCACCGGGACAGGGGATCTTATGAAGCTTTCTTT,CASSHRDRGSYEAFF
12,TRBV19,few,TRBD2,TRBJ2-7,TGTGCCAGCCATGGGGCGGGAGGGGAGCAGTACTTC,CASHGAGGEQYF
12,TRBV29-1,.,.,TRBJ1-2,TGCAGCGTTGAAGATGGGGGGGACGGCTACACCTTC,CSVEDGGDGYTF
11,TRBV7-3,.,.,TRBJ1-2,TGTGCCAGCAGCTTACAGGTTCCTTTCGCCTTC,CASSLQVPFAF
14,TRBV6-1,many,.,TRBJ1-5,TGTGCCAGCAAACAGGGCTTTGGCAATCAGCCCCAGCATTTT,CASKQGFGNQPQHF
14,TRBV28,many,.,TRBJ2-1,TGTGCCAGCACCTTAGGAGAGACCTACAATGAGCAGTTCTTC,CASTLGETYNEQFF
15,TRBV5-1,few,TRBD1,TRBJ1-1,TGCGCCAGCAGCTCGACAGGGGGACTGAACACTGAAGCTTTCTTT,CASSSTGGLNTEAFF
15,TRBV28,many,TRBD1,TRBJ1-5,TGTGCCAGCAGCGTGACAGGGGGCGACTATCAGCCCCAGCATTTT,CASSVTGGDYQPQHF
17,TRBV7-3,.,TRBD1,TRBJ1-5,TGTGCCAGCCCCGCCTCCCCGCGGACAGGGAGGGAAAAGCACCAGCATTTT,CASPASPRTGREKHQHF
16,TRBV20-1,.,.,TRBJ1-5,TGCAGTGCTAGAGATCGGGCAGACATGAGCAATCAGCCCCAGCATTTT,CSARDRADMSNQPQHF
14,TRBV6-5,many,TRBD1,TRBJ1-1,TGTGCCAGCAGGTACGGACAGGAGGGTACTGAAGCTTTCTTT,CASRYGQEGTEAFF
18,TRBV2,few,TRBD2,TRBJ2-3,TGTGCCAGCAGTGAAAGGGGGGGGCTAGCGGGAGGCTCAGATACGCAGTATTTT,CASSERGGLAGGSDTQYF
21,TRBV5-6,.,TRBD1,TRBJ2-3,TGTGCCAGCAGCCCATCAGCCGGGACAGGGGTCCTTCGGGCTGGCAATCAGCCCCAGTATTTT,CASSPSAGTGVLRAGNQPQYF
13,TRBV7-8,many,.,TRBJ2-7,TGTGCCAGCAGGTTAAGGCAGGGCTACGAGCAGTACTTC,CASRLRQGYEQYF
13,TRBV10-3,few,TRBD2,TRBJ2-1,TGTGCCATCAGGACTAGCGGGAGCGGAGAGCAGTTCTTC,CAIRTSGSGEQFF
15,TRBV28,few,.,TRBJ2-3,TGTGCCAGCAGGCTCCCCGGGATCACGACAGATACGCAGTATTTT,CASRLPGITTDTQYF
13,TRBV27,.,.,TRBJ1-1,TGTGCCAGCAGTTTTCTCGGTGATTCTGAAGCTTTCTTT,CASSFLGDSEAFF
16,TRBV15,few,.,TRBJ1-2,TGTGCCACCAGCCCCGGGGGAGAGGGAATGAACTATGGCTACACCTTC,CATSPGGEGMNYGYTF
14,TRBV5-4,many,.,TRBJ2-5,TGTGCCAGCAGCTTGGGGAGGGATCAAGAGACCCAGTACTTC,CASSLGRDQETQYF
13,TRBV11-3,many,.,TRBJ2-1,TGTGCCAGCAGCCCCGACCTCTACAATGAGCAGTTCTTC,CASSPDLYNEQFF
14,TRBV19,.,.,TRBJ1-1,TGTGCCAGTAGCCCTAACAGGGAAACCGTTGAAGCTTTCTTT,CASSPNRETVEAFF
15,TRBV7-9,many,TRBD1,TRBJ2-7,TGTGCCAGCAGCACGGACAGGGCCCTTTCCTACGAGCAGTACTTC,CASSTDRALSYEQYF
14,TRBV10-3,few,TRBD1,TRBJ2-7,TGTGCCAGCGAACAGGGGGCCCGTACGGACGAGCAGTACTTC,CASEQGARTDEQYF
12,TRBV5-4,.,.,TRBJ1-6,TGTGCCAGCAGCTTCGAAATTTCACCCCTCCACTTT,CASSFEISPLHF
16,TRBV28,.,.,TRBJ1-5,TGTGCCAGCAGTTTAAGGCAGGCCGAGTTTAATCAGCCCCAGCATTTT,CASSLRQAEFNQPQHF
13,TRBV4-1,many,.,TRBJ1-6,TGCGCCAGCAGCCAATCAGGGAATTCACCCCTCCACTTT,CASSQSGNSPLHF
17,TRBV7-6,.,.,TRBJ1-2,TGTGCCAGCAGCCGACATTTAAGAGACACGACCGTCTATGGCTACACCTTC,CASSRHLRDTTVYGYTF
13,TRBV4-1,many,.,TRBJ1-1,TGCGCCAGCAGCCAGTCCAAGAACACTGAAGCTTTCTTT,CASSQSKNTEAFF
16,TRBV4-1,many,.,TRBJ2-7,TGCGCCAGCAGCCAACGCGACGCCAAGGGTTCCAACGAGCAGTACTTC,CASSQRDAKGSNEQYF
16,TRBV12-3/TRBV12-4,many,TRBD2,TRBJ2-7,TGTGCCAGCAGTTCTTCTAGCGGGAAATCTGCCTACGAGCAGTACTTC,CASSSSSGKSAYEQYF
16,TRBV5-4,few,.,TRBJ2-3,TGTGCCAGCAGCCCGGATCCGGGAGCGAGCACAGATACGCAGTATTTT,CASSPDPGASTDTQYF
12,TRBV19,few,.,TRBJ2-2,TGTGCCAGTTATAGGGCAACCGGGGAGCTGTTTTTT,CASYRATGELFF
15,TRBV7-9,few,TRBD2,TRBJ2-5,TGTGCCAGCAGCTTAGCAGGCGGGGGGGAAGAGACCCAGTACTTC,CASSLAGGGEETQYF
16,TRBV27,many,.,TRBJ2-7,TGTGCCAGCAGTTTCTCCGGGGGAGACAGAGCCTACGAGCAGTACTTC,CASSFSGGDRAYEQYF
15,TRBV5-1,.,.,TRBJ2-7,TGCGCCAGCAGCTTGCGTTCAGGTGAAACCTACGAGCAGTACTTC,CASSLRSGETYEQYF
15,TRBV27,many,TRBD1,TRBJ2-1,TGTGCCAGCACCGCTGGGACAGGGGCTGGGAATGAGCAGTTCTTC,CASTAGTGAGNEQFF
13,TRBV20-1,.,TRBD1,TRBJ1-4,TGCAGTGCTAGAGGGACAGGGGGAGAGAAACTGTTTTTT,CSARGTGGEKLFF
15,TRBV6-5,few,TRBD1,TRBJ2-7,TGTGCCAGCAGGGGACAGGGGGCGAGGGGCTACGAGCAGTACTTC,CASRGQGARGYEQYF
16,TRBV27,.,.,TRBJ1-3,TGTGCCAGCAGTCTCGTCTGGGGAGATTCTGGAAACACCATATATTTT,CASSLVWGDSGNTIYF
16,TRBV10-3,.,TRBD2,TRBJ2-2,TGTGCCATCGGCTATACTAGCGGGCGGAACACCGGGGAGCTGTTTTTT,CAIGYTSGRNTGELFF
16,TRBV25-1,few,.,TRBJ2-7,TGTGCCAGCAGTGATACAGCCGGAGGCTCGGACTACGAGCAGTACTTC,CASSDTAGGSDYEQYF
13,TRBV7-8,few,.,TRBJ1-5,TGTGTCAGCAGCCCTCCCTTGGGCCAGCCCCAGCATTTT,CVSSPPLGQPQHF
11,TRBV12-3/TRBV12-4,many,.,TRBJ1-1,TGTGCCAGCAGTGCCGGGACTGAAGCTTTCTTT,CASSAGTEAFF